This passage covers 25 T cell receptor beta chains from one sample sequenced in a study of STAT5B mutations in CD4+ large granular lymphocyte leukemia. Here immunoSEQ multiplex PCR was the method, and the copy in TCRdb shows in-frame clones only, minus some. The table lists just over 25,000 clones, 81% of them singletons, with 0.3% to 0.4% in the top ten. The sequencing sample was made of CD4+ T cells from blood buffy coats. These receptors originate from a human donor in good health.

The chain employs TRBV5-5 and TRBJ2-7; D perhaps matches TRBD1 (6 bases). The CDR3 is 14 amino acids. Trimming pared 5 bases from V and 5 bases from J, leaving 17 bases between. Germline-derived CDR1 and CDR2 are SGHKS and YYEKEE (reference sequence). The CDR3 loop reads CASRYRAGENEQYV. The CDR3 coding sequence is TGTGCCAGCAGATACCGGGCAGGGGAAAACGAGCAGTACGTC.

The chain recombines TRBV18 with TRBJ2-1; tentatively, D is TRBD1 (6 bases). The CDR3 extends over 13 amino acids. The germline V gene encodes CDR1 KGHSH and CDR2 LQKENI. Between the trimmed V and J ends, which lost 5 bases and 10 bases, there was a span of 15 bases. The CDR3 DNA reads TGTGCCAGCTCATCACAACAGGGTCGCGAGCAGTTCTTC. Amino acid sequence: CASSSQQGREQFF.

This clone was detected only a few times. The V and J genes are TRBV10-3 and TRBJ1-1, with TRBD1 matching 7 bases. The CDR3 has 13 amino acids. Germline V gives CDR1 ENHRY, CDR2 SYGVKD. Germline trimming cut 7 bases from V and 1 base from J; bases unmatched to any gene: 3. This CDR3 is CAIMPGGNTEAFF. CDR3 bases: TGTGCCATCATGCCAGGGGGGAACACTGAAGCTTTCTTT.

The chain carries TRBV6-4 and TRBJ2-5, with 11 nucleotides matching TRBD1. This CDR3 is 16 amino acids long. V shed 4 bases and J 6 bases; nucleotides not matched to a gene: 10. Germline CDR1 is MRHNA and CDR2 is SNTAGT. The CDR3 nucleotides are TGTGCCAGCAGTGGCCCCCGGACAGGGGGCCCGAAGACCCAGTACTTC. This encodes CASSGPRTGGPKTQYF.

This chain links TRBV18 with TRBJ1-5, with D possibly being TRBD1 (5 bases). CDR1 and CDR2 (germline): KGHSH, LQKENI. The CDR3 has 15 residues. V was pared by 3 bases and J by 2 bases, with 11 bases between. The CDR3 loop is CASSPGAGRNQPQHF. CDR3 coding DNA: TGTGCCAGCTCACCTGGGGCAGGGCGCAATCAGCCCCAGCATTTT.

The chain employs TRBV4-2 and TRBJ2-1; D perhaps matches TRBD2 (5 bases). The CDR3 has 13 amino acids. The ends were cut back, 0 bases at V and 10 bases at J, with 10 bases in the middle. Germline V gives CDR1 LGHNA, CDR2 YNFKEQ. The CDR3 nucleotides read TGTGCCAGCAGCCAAGATCGAGCGGCAGAGCAGTTCTTC. Protein: CASSQDRAAEQFF.

The V and J genes are TRBV9 and TRBJ2-1; 8 bases agree with TRBD1. Germline lookup yields CDR1 SGDLS and CDR2 YYNGEE. The CDR3 sequence is 15 residues long. After removal of 4 bases from V and 4 bases from J, the junction contained 7 bases not matched to a gene. This CDR3 is CASSPGQGGYNEQFF. CDR3 DNA sequence: TGTGCCAGCAGCCCAGGACAGGGAGGTTACAATGAGCAGTTCTTC.

The chain combines TRBV7-2 with TRBJ2-7; TRBD1 aligns across 8 bases. This CDR3 contains 14 residues. CDR1 and CDR2 (germline): SGHTA, FQGNSA. The trim removed 3 bases at V and 6 bases at J, leaving 7 bases unmatched. Here the CDR3 DNA reads TGTGCCAGCAGCTTGGGAGGACAGGGTAGCGAGCAGTACTTC. Protein product: CASSLGGQGSEQYF.

The chain employs TRBV19 and TRBJ2-1; D perhaps matches TRBD2 (5 bases). Germline V lookup: CDR1 LNHDA, CDR2 SQIVND (reference sequence). With 6 bases removed from V and 8 bases from J, the gap between germline ends came to 17 bases. The CDR3 runs to 14 residues. The CDR3 loop is CASRIRGYKDEQFF. The CDR3 DNA reads as TGTGCCAGTAGAATCAGAGGGTATAAGGATGAGCAGTTCTTC.

The chain couples TRBV2 to TRBJ2-2; D perhaps matches TRBD1 (6 bases). Germline CDR1 reads SNHLY; CDR2 reads FYNNEI. The CDR3 loop spans 15 amino acids. Trimming pared 7 bases from V and 4 bases from J, leaving 16 bases between. This chain's CDR3 is CASTEGQYATGELFF. In DNA, the CDR3 is TGTGCCAGCACAGAAGGACAGTATGCCACCGGGGAGCTGTTTTTT.

This clone was observed a handful of times. This chain joins TRBV7-7 and TRBJ2-7; maybe TRBD1 (6 bases). Germline CDR1 is SSHAT and CDR2 is FNYEAQ (reference sequence). The CDR3 length is 13 residues. CDR3 sequence: CASAVSGDDEQYF. CDR3 nucleotide sequence: TGTGCTAGCGCTGTCTCAGGGGACGACGAGCAGTACTTC.

This chain links TRBV10-3 with TRBJ2-2; D not resolved. CDR3 length: 14 residues. Trimming took off 3 bases at V and 5 bases at J, with 10 bases between the two ends. Germline values: CDR1 ENHRY, CDR2 SYGVKD. The CDR3 spells CAISDPLKTGELFF. CDR3 nucleotide sequence: TGTGCCATCAGTGACCCCCTCAAGACCGGGGAGCTGTTTTTT.

This chain links TRBV11-2 with TRBJ1-2; D is ambiguous. Germline V gene data show CDR1 as SGHAT and CDR2 as FQNNGV. The CDR3 runs 12 residues. V gave up 4 bases and J gave up 9 bases, with 12 bases separating them. Here the CDR3 DNA reads TGTGCCAGCAGCTCCGAGGGCGACAGCTACACCTTC. It yields the protein CASSSEGDSYTF.

The V gene is TRBV2, the J gene TRBJ2-2; D is uncertain. This CDR3 has 14 amino acids. Germline V gene sequence: CDR1 SNHLY, CDR2 FYNNEI. Trimming took 8 bases from V and 1 from J, leaving 11 bases between them. Written as DNA, the CDR3 is TGTGCCAGCGGCTTGCCAGGGAACACCGGGGAGCTGTTTTTT. Its protein product is CASGLPGNTGELFF.

This clone was recorded once. V is TRBV5-8 and J is TRBJ1-5; D is perhaps TRBD1 (6 bases). The CDR3 runs 19 residues. The V end was cut by 4 bases, the J end by 0 bases, with 23 bases between. The germline V gene has CDR1 SGHTS and CDR2 YDEGEE. For the CDR3, the DNA is TGTGCCAGCAGCCTCATGTGGGGGGCTCTCCAATATAGCAATCAGCCCCAGCATTTT. This encodes CASSLMWGALQYSNQPQHF.

The genes are TRBV18 and TRBJ2-5, with TRBD2 matching 7 bases. The CDR3 is 14 amino acids. Germline V gene lookup returns CDR1 KGHSH and CDR2 LQKENI. The trim removed 4 bases at V and 1 base at J, leaving 3 bases unmatched. CDR3: CASSRLAAQETQYF. CDR3 bases: TGTGCCAGCTCACGTCTAGCGGCCCAAGAGACCCAGTACTTC.

The chain recombines TRBV7-9 with TRBJ2-7; D remains unclear. CDR1 is SEHNR and CDR2 is FQNEAQ in the germline V gene (reference sequence). The CDR3 runs to 13 residues. Trimming removed 4 bases from V and 3 bases from J, with 10 bases in between. The CDR3 region is CASSSDLYYEQYV. The CDR3 DNA reads as TGTGCCAGCAGCTCGGACCTGTACTACGAGCAGTACGTC.

This clone was observed a few times. CDR3 nucleotide sequence: TGTGCCAGCAGCACCGTTGGCCTCGAGCAGTACGTC. This translates into CASSTVGLEQYV. The V and J genes are TRBV7-9 and TRBJ2-7; D gene unclear. Germline CDR1 SEHNR, CDR2 FQNEAQ (reference sequence). The CDR3 totals 12 residues. Trimming removed 5 bases from V and 6 bases from J, with 11 bases in between.

This chain links TRBV5-1 with TRBJ2-1; TRBD2 matches 8 bases. The germline V gene encodes CDR1 SGHRS and CDR2 YFSETQ. V shed 4 bases, J shed 5 bases, and the junction held 8 bases outside the gene matches. The CDR3 consists of 15 residues. The CDR3, as DNA: TGCGCCAGCAGCCTCCTCGGGACTAGAGACAATGAGCAGTTCTTC. Its protein is CASSLLGTRDNEQFF.

The V and J genes are TRBV20-1 and TRBJ2-1; D is ambiguous. CDR3 size: 10 residues. CDR1 DFQATT and CDR2 SNEGSKA come from the germline V gene (reference sequence). Trimming removed 3 bases from V and 7 bases from J, with 4 bases in between. The CDR3 protein is CSARFNEQFF. Here the CDR3 DNA reads TGCAGTGCTAGGTTTAATGAGCAGTTCTTC.

As to this clone: One end of the junction varies from germline; a read error may be responsible. The V and J genes are TRBV6-5 and TRBJ2-2; no clear D gene. Looked up from germline, CDR1 is MNHEY and CDR2 is SVGAGI. The CDR3 runs 16 residues. In nucleotides, the CDR3 is TGTGCCAGTAGTTACGACACAGCCTCGAACACCGGGGAGCTGTTTTTT. Translating it yields CASSYDTASNTGELFF.

J is TRBJ1-4 and V is TRBV7-9, with a possible D match to TRBD1 (6 bases). The CDR3 is 15 amino acids. CDR1 SEHNR and CDR2 FQNEAQ come from the germline V gene (reference sequence). Trimming shortened V by 0 bases and J by 4 bases, and 9 bases separated the two germline ends. The CDR3 DNA reads TGTGCCAGCAGCTTAGCCCAGGGGCATAATGAAAAACTGTTTTTT. Protein product: CASSLAQGHNEKLFF.

This clone has only one observation. The chain has TRBV2 and TRBJ2-1; maybe TRBD1 (6 bases). Germline V gene lookup returns CDR1 SNHLY and CDR2 FYNNEI. CDR3 length: 13 amino acids. Trimming took 5 bases from V and 7 from J, leaving 12 bases between them. CDR3 region: CASSSLQGNEQFF. CDR3 coding DNA: TGTGCCAGCAGTTCGCTGCAGGGGAATGAGCAGTTCTTC.

The chain links TRBV20-1 to TRBJ1-2; D call uncertain. CDR1 DFQATT and CDR2 SNEGSKA come from the germline V gene (reference sequence). V was shortened by 5 bases and J by 3 bases, with 4 bases between the two germline ends. CDR3 size: 10 residues. CDR3 bases: TGCAGTGCTTGGGACTATGGCTACACCTTC. Translated: CSAWDYGYTF.

The chain is built from TRBV5-8 and TRBJ2-5; 8 bases fit TRBD1. With 0 bases clipped from V and 2 bases from J, the junction kept 3 bases outside the gene matches. Germline CDR1 SGHTS, CDR2 YDEGEE. The CDR3 runs 15 residues. The CDR3 region has the DNA TGTGCCAGCAGCTTGGGGGACAGGACTCAAGAGACCCAGTACTTC. It specifies CASSLGDRTQETQYF. The complete variable domain, with remaining parts taken from reference TRBV5-8 and TRBJ2-5, reads EAGVTQSPTHLIKTRGQQATLRCSPISGHTSVYWYQQALGLGLQFLLWYDEGEERNRGNFPPRFSGRQFPNYSSELNVNALELEDSALYLCASSLGDRTQETQYFGPGTRLLVL.